A single sample is the source of the 24 T cell receptor beta chains below, sequenced in a study of T cell responses to AZD1222 COVID-19 vaccine. Libraries were prepared by immunoSEQ multiplex PCR; TCRdb keeps only in-frame clonotypes and omits some of them. The data show tens of thousands of clones, with 75% to 90% seen just once and 2% to 3% held by the top ten. This material consisted of peripheral blood, taken on day 0 of AZD1222 vaccination. The receptors derive from an adult in good health.

This clone was seen only a few times. The J gene is TRBJ2-1, the V gene TRBV3-1 (or the pseudogene TRBV3-2); 11 bases line up with TRBD2. This CDR3 comprises 16 residues. Trimming removed 3 bases from V and 8 bases from J; junction bases left unmatched: 9. CDR1 is LGHDT and CDR2 is YNNKEL in the germline V gene (reference sequence). The CDR3 DNA sequence: TGTGCCAGCAGCCAGATGACTAGCGGGATATTTGATGAGCAGTTCTTC. The encoded protein is CASSQMTSGIFDEQFF.

V gene TRBV14 combines with J gene TRBJ1-4; D is unclear. V was cut by 0 bases and J by 7 bases, with 9 bases left in between. This CDR3 contains 14 residues. CDR1 is SGHDN and CDR2 is FVKESK in the germline V gene. This CDR3 is CASSQEIWGEKLFF. Here the CDR3 DNA reads TGTGCCAGCAGCCAAGAGATTTGGGGTGAAAAACTGTTTTTT.

This chain links TRBV7-9 with TRBJ1-6, with 8 positions matching TRBD1. V was pared by 2 bases and J by 9 bases, with 9 bases of the junction left unmatched. Germline assignment: CDR1 SEHNR and CDR2 FQNEAQ (reference sequence). This CDR3 has 16 residues. The CDR3 protein is CASSLPSIRGLSPLHF. The CDR3 DNA is TGTGCCAGCAGCTTACCTAGTATCAGGGGGCTTTCACCCCTCCACTTT.

The rearrangement joins TRBV24-1 to TRBJ2-5; TRBD1 agrees at 8 bases. The CDR3 is 17 residues long. After removal of 2 bases from V and 4 bases from J, the junction contained 11 bases not matched to a gene. Germline V gene sequence: CDR1 KGHDR, CDR2 SFDVKD. The CDR3 region is CATSDSTQGDRRETQYF. In DNA form, the CDR3 reads TGTGCCACCAGTGATTCGACACAGGGGGATCGGAGAGAGACCCAGTACTTC.

The CDR3 sequence is CASSDKSMNTEAFF. CDR3 sequence (DNA): TGTGCCAGCAGTGATAAGTCCATGAACACTGAAGCTTTCTTT. The V call is TRBV6-1, the J call TRBJ1-1; D gene ambiguous. CDR1 and CDR2 from the germline V gene are MNHNS and SASEGT. The germline V and J ends were trimmed by 3 bases and 0 bases, with 8 bases remaining between them. The CDR3 consists of 14 residues.

This sequence joins TRBV27 and TRBJ2-4, with no clear D. V lost 0 bases and J lost 9, with 12 bases in between. Germline V gene data show CDR1 as MNHEY and CDR2 as SMNVEV (reference sequence). This CDR3 is 14 amino acids long. The CDR3 region has the DNA TGTGCCAGCAGTTTATCGTCAGGCCGAAGCATTCAGTACTTC. Translation: CASSLSSGRSIQYF.

The V call is TRBV6-5, the J call TRBJ1-4; no definite D call. Trimming pared 6 bases from V and 3 bases from J, leaving 11 bases between. CDR3 length equals 14 residues. Germline V gives CDR1 MNHEY, CDR2 SVGAGI. The CDR3 is CASSPAGANEKLFF. CDR3 DNA sequence: TGTGCCAGCAGCCCAGCGGGCGCTAATGAAAAACTGTTTTTT.

The gene calls are TRBV29-1 and TRBJ2-3; D possibly uses TRBD1 or TRBD2 (5 bases each). Germline V gene lookup returns CDR1 SQVTM and CDR2 ANQGSEA. V was pared by 5 bases and J by 6 bases, with 18 bases between. This CDR3 spans 14 amino acids. The CDR3 is CSVFGGQKPDTQYF. CDR3 DNA sequence: TGCAGCGTTTTTGGGGGTCAGAAACCCGATACGCAGTATTTT.

The rearrangement links TRBV10-3 to TRBJ1-1; perhaps TRBD1 as D (6 bases). The germline V and J ends were trimmed by 7 bases and 3 bases, with 12 bases remaining between them. The germline CDR1 and CDR2 sequences are ENHRY and SYGVKD. This CDR3 is 13 amino acids long. CDR3 nucleotide sequence: TGTGCCATCAATTCAGGGGCACACACTGAAGCTTTCTTT. Its translation: CAINSGAHTEAFF.

V and J are TRBV27 and TRBJ2-5, with TRBD2 identical over 12 bases. The J segment lost 7 bases and the V segment lost 5 bases, leaving 14 bases of the junction unmatched. Germline lookup yields CDR1 MNHEY and CDR2 SMNVEV (reference sequence). CDR3 length: 17 amino acids. CDR3 DNA sequence: TGTGCCAGCAGTGCCGTCCGACTAGCGGGGGTTCTTGGGACCCAGTACTTC. Encoded protein: CASSAVRLAGVLGTQYF.

This sequence joins TRBV5-4 and TRBJ1-2, with 7 positions matching TRBD1. The CDR3 is 15 residues long. V was clipped by 0 bases and J by 5 bases; unmatched bases: 7. CDR1 and CDR2 from the germline V gene are SGHNT and YYREEE (reference sequence). CDR3 amino acids: CASSLEGGQSYGYTF. In DNA, the CDR3 is TGTGCCAGCAGCTTGGAAGGGGGACAGTCTTATGGCTACACCTTC.

The rearrangement joins TRBV6-5 to TRBJ2-7, with 10 bases that match TRBD1. Trimming took 6 bases from V and 7 from J; bases not matched to a gene: 12. The CDR3 loop spans 15 amino acids. Germline CDR1 and CDR2: MNHEY and SVGAGI. DNA for the CDR3: TGTGCCAGCAGCCAACCCGGGACAGGGGCGGGTGAGCAGTACTTC. Amino acid sequence: CASSQPGTGAGEQYF.

The chain employs TRBV5-1 and TRBJ1-3, with TRBD1 identical over 7 bases. J was trimmed by 8 bases and V by 0 bases; bases with no gene match: 14. Germline V gene lookup returns CDR1 SGHRS and CDR2 YFSETQ. The CDR3 is made up of 17 amino acids. CDR3 sequence reads: CASSLEGTASMQDTIYF. The CDR3 DNA reads TGCGCCAGCAGCTTGGAGGGGACAGCCTCCATGCAGGACACCATATATTTT. Combining the CDR3 with reference TRBV5-1 and TRBJ1-3 gives the whole variable domain KAGVTQTPRYLIKTRGQQVTLSCSPISGHRSVSWYQQTPGQGLQFLFEYFSETQRNKGNFPGRFSGRQFSNSRSEMNVSTLELGDSALYLCASSLEGTASMQDTIYFGEGSWLTVV.

This clone has a single count. The chain links TRBV18 to TRBJ1-4; the D is unclear. Trimming pared 3 bases from V and 2 bases from J, leaving 7 bases between. Germline-derived CDR1 and CDR2 are KGHSH and LQKENI. This CDR3 comprises 14 residues. DNA of the CDR3: TGTGCCAGCTCACCCGCCTCGACTAATGAAAAACTGTTTTTT. This gives the protein CASSPASTNEKLFF.

The chain carries TRBV11-2 and TRBJ2-7; 7 bases fit TRBD1. In germline, CDR1 is SGHAT, CDR2 FQNNGV. The V and J ends lost 4 bases and 2 bases, in that order; junction bases with no gene match: 5. The CDR3 runs 14 residues. Here the CDR3 DNA reads TGTGCCAGCAGCTCCCGGACAGGTACCTACGAGCAGTACTTC. Amino acids: CASSSRTGTYEQYF.

This chain connects TRBV5-6 to TRBJ2-5, with 8 bases that match TRBD1. The J segment lost 5 bases and the V segment lost 4 bases, leaving 4 bases of the junction unmatched. Germline values: CDR1 SGHDT, CDR2 YYEEEE. This CDR3 is built from 13 residues. DNA of the CDR3: TGTGCCAGCAGCCTAGACAGGGGTGAGACCCAGTACTTC. As protein: CASSLDRGETQYF.

In DNA, the CDR3 is TGCAGCGTTGGTGCCAGGGGTGGAACTGAAGCTTTCTTT. It is translated as CSVGARGGTEAFF. The genes are TRBV29-1 and TRBJ1-1; tentative D call: TRBD1 (6 bases). CDR3 length: 13 amino acids. Germline V gene data show CDR1 as SQVTM and CDR2 as ANQGSEA. Trimming left V 4 bases short and J 5 bases short, with 14 bases between.

The V gene is TRBV30, the J gene TRBJ1-6; D unresolved. Trimming stripped 0 bases from V and 7 bases from J, with 10 bases between. CDR3 length: 14 residues. Germline V gene lookup returns CDR1 GTSNPN and CDR2 SVGIG (reference sequence). This CDR3 reads CAWSVPGGNSPLHF. Written as DNA, the CDR3 is TGTGCCTGGAGTGTACCGGGAGGAAATTCACCCCTCCACTTT.

The rearrangement uses TRBV12-5 and TRBJ1-2, with D hard to call. The ends were cut back, 4 bases at V and 5 bases at J, with 11 bases in the middle. CDR1 and CDR2 (germline): LGHNT, FRNRAP. CDR3 length: 13 residues. CDR3 protein: CASGSPHQYGYTF. The CDR3 DNA reads TGTGCTAGTGGTTCGCCACACCAGTATGGCTACACCTTC.

In its sample, this clone was seen a few times. This chain uses TRBV18 with TRBJ1-5; D remains unclear. This CDR3 region has 14 residues. Germline lookup yields CDR1 KGHSH and CDR2 LQKENI. V lost 2 bases and J 5 bases, leaving 10 bases between the germline ends. DNA for the CDR3: TGTGCCAGCTCACCAGAGGGAGGGCATCAGCCCCAGCATTTT. Residues: CASSPEGGHQPQHF.

The chain recombines TRBV7-2 with TRBJ2-3; tentatively, D is TRBD1 or TRBD2 (5 bases each). Trimming removed 8 bases at V and 1 base at J, with 16 bases between. The CDR3 runs 15 residues. Per the germline V gene, CDR1 is SGHTA and CDR2 is FQGNSA. The CDR3 DNA reads as TGTGCCAGCGGTCCCGGGACCGGGGGCACAGATACGCAGTATTTT. Translation gives CASGPGTGGTDTQYF.

The V gene is TRBV9, the J gene TRBJ1-1; 9 nucleotides agree with TRBD1. The CDR3 is 15 residues long. With V trimmed by 3 bases and J by 2 bases, 5 bases remained unmatched. CDR1 and CDR2 from the germline V gene are SGDLS and YYNGEE. For the CDR3, the DNA is TGTGCCAGCAGCGCCTCACAGGGGGCAAACACTGAAGCTTTCTTT. Amino acid sequence: CASSASQGANTEAFF.

The chain joins TRBV24-1 to TRBJ2-1, with 14 bases fitting TRBD2. With 4 bases clipped from V and 9 bases from J, the junction kept 4 bases outside the gene matches. The germline V gene encodes CDR1 KGHDR and CDR2 SFDVKD. The CDR3 has 15 residues. In DNA, the CDR3 is TGTGCCACCAGTGAGGGACTAGCGGGAGAGGTTGAGCAGTTCTTC. Protein product: CATSEGLAGEVEQFF.

The chain is built from TRBV27 and TRBJ1-4; D remains ambiguous. Germline CDR1 MNHEY, CDR2 SMNVEV (reference sequence). The CDR3 sequence is 14 residues long. Trimming pared 1 base from V and 7 bases from J, leaving 10 bases between. CDR3 sequence (DNA): TGTGCCAGCAGTTTATGGTCCCGTGGTGAAAAACTGTTTTTT. This translates into CASSLWSRGEKLFF.